This T cell receptor (beta chain) derives from a study of cytomegalovirus exposure and HLA in healthy donors. The primer mix had 60 Vbeta and 13 Jbeta primers. Repertoires were generated with immunoSEQ multiplex PCR, while TCRdb's copy carries only in-frame clones and drops some. The sample carries 75,000 to 90,000 clones, about 79% recorded once. Remarks on this clone: Its antigen is still unknown.

Findings of the study overall: Association of a missense DCLRE1C variant with TCR beta V- and J-gene trimming was reported in a later analysis. Several of the most significant clusters appeared, in a later analysis, to be linked to common viral pathogens. Later on, analysis showed that most CMV-associated TCR beta chains appeared to be HLA-restricted.

Per germline, CDR1 LNHNV and CDR2 YYDKDF (reference sequence). CDR3 size: 16 residues. The J segment lost 7 bases and the V segment lost 3 bases, leaving 15 bases of the junction unmatched. The receptor was derived from a male donor in good health and CMV-seropositive. What was sequenced was PBMCs. This chain links TRBV15 with TRBJ2-7, with 7 bases matching TRBD2. CDR3 protein: CATSSDPRDYLGEQYF. CDR3 DNA: TGTGCCACCAGCAGTGACCCGCGGGACTACCTCGGTGAGCAGTACTTC.